This is a list of T cell receptor beta chains from one sample in a study of Ad26.COV2.S vaccination and SARS-CoV-2 variants. Only in-frame clones appear in the TCRdb table, and some are missing; sequencing was by immunoSEQ multiplex PCR. The sample lists hundreds of thousands of clones; 89% were seen once. The sample here was peripheral blood, taken in a trial of Ad26.COV2.S vaccine versus placebo. These receptors were collected from a person aged 18-60 years who received the Ad26.COV2.S COVID-19 vaccine or a placebo. Each CDR3 is given with its conserved first and last residue. A D gene is named only where the DNA matches it firmly. Where a row states a size, it is once, few, many or the class of an expanded clone; other rows omit it.

D gene: -; clone size: -; CDR3 length: 12; V gene: TRBV19; J gene: TRBJ1-3; CDR3 DNA: TGTGCCACTACATCCCCTGGAAACACCATATATTTT; CDR3 protein: CATTSPGNTIYF
D gene: -; clone size: once; CDR3 length: 14; V gene: TRBV10-3; J gene: TRBJ1-1; CDR3 DNA: TGTGCCATCAGGGAGACAGCTACGAACACTGAAGCTTTCTTT; CDR3 protein: CAIRETATNTEAFF
D gene: TRBD1; clone size: -; CDR3 length: 14; V gene: TRBV6-5; J gene: TRBJ1-6; CDR3 DNA: TGTGCCAGCAAAGCCGGGACAGGGAATTCACCCCTCCACTTT; CDR3 protein: CASKAGTGNSPLHF
D gene: -; clone size: -; CDR3 length: 13; V gene: TRBV6-1; J gene: TRBJ2-7; CDR3 DNA: TGTGCCAGCAGTGAAGGGGTTGCGTACGAGCAGTACTTC; CDR3 protein: CASSEGVAYEQYF
D gene: -; clone size: -; CDR3 length: 12; V gene: TRBV21-1; J gene: TRBJ1-6; CDR3 DNA: TGTGCCAGCCAACAGAATAATTCACCCCTCCACTTT; CDR3 protein: CASQQNNSPLHF
D gene: -; clone size: -; CDR3 length: 13; V gene: TRBV5-4; J gene: TRBJ2-5; CDR3 DNA: TGTGCCAGCAGCTTGAATCACCAAGAGACCCAGTACTTC; CDR3 protein: CASSLNHQETQYF
D gene: TRBD1; clone size: -; CDR3 length: 13; V gene: TRBV12-3/TRBV12-4; J gene: TRBJ1-2; CDR3 DNA: TGTGCCAGCAGGACACAGGGGGTAGATGGCTACACCTTC; CDR3 protein: CASRTQGVDGYTF
D gene: TRBD2; clone size: -; CDR3 length: 16; V gene: TRBV3-1/TRBV3-2; J gene: TRBJ2-7; CDR3 DNA: TGTGCCAGCAGCCAAGATCGGGCTAGCGGGGTCCACGAGCAGTACTTC; CDR3 protein: CASSQDRASGVHEQYF
D gene: -; clone size: -; CDR3 length: 14; V gene: TRBV24-1; J gene: TRBJ2-1; CDR3 DNA: TGTGCCACCAGTGATTCCCCAACTAGTCCTTCGCAGTTCTTC; CDR3 protein: CATSDSPTSPSQFF
D gene: -; clone size: -; CDR3 length: 14; V gene: TRBV27; J gene: TRBJ2-7; CDR3 DNA: TGTGCCAGCAGTTTATCGCTCCCCGCCTACGAGCAGTACTTC; CDR3 protein: CASSLSLPAYEQYF
D gene: TRBD2; clone size: once; CDR3 length: 15; V gene: TRBV5-1; J gene: TRBJ2-3; CDR3 DNA: TGCGCCAGCAGCTTGTCAGGCGGGAGATGGGATACGCAGTATTTT; CDR3 protein: CASSLSGGRWDTQYF
D gene: -; clone size: -; CDR3 length: 16; V gene: TRBV6-6; J gene: TRBJ2-5; CDR3 DNA: TGTGCCAGCAGTCAACGTGGCGTTTCAAAGTGGTGGACCCAGTACTTC; CDR3 protein: CASSQRGVSKWWTQYF
D gene: -; clone size: -; CDR3 length: 15; V gene: TRBV6-2/TRBV6-3; J gene: TRBJ1-5; CDR3 DNA: TGTGCCAGCAGTTACGGCGGGTCGCGCAATCAGCCCCAGCATTTT; CDR3 protein: CASSYGGSRNQPQHF
D gene: TRBD2; clone size: -; CDR3 length: 17; V gene: TRBV5-1; J gene: TRBJ2-1; CDR3 DNA: TGCGCCAGCAGCGGCGGGACTAGCGGGAGGACTTACAATGAGCAGTTCTTC; CDR3 protein: CASSGGTSGRTYNEQFF
D gene: TRBD1; clone size: -; CDR3 length: 15; V gene: TRBV24-1; J gene: TRBJ2-1; CDR3 DNA: TGTGCCACCAGTGACCCTAGACAGGGGAACAATGAGCAGTTCTTC; CDR3 protein: CATSDPRQGNNEQFF
D gene: -; clone size: -; CDR3 length: 12; V gene: TRBV20-1; J gene: TRBJ2-5; CDR3 DNA: TGCAGTGCTAGTCAGGGTCGGGAGACCCAGTACTTC; CDR3 protein: CSASQGRETQYF
D gene: TRBD1; clone size: -; CDR3 length: 13; V gene: TRBV7-2; J gene: TRBJ2-5; CDR3 DNA: TGTGCCAGCAGCCTCGGACAGGAAGAGACCCAGTACTTC; CDR3 protein: CASSLGQEETQYF
D gene: TRBD2; clone size: -; CDR3 length: 18; V gene: TRBV30; J gene: TRBJ2-4; CDR3 DNA: TGTGCCTGGAACGGGAGGGGGGTAGTGGGAGCGGCCAAAAACATTCAGTACTTC; CDR3 protein: CAWNGRGVVGAAKNIQYF
D gene: TRBD1; clone size: -; CDR3 length: 13; V gene: TRBV15; J gene: TRBJ2-1; CDR3 DNA: TGTGCCACCGGGGACAGGGGTTCTTGGGAGCAGTTCTTC; CDR3 protein: CATGDRGSWEQFF
D gene: -; clone size: -; CDR3 length: 14; V gene: TRBV7-2; J gene: TRBJ1-3; CDR3 DNA: TGTGCCAGCAGCTTAAGCAGGGACGGAAACACCATATATTTT; CDR3 protein: CASSLSRDGNTIYF
D gene: -; clone size: -; CDR3 length: 15; V gene: TRBV6-1; J gene: TRBJ1-2; CDR3 DNA: TGTGCCAGCAGTGACCCGAGGGGGGGCTTCTATGGCTACACCTTC; CDR3 protein: CASSDPRGGFYGYTF
D gene: TRBD1; clone size: -; CDR3 length: 13; V gene: TRBV5-1; J gene: TRBJ2-1; CDR3 DNA: TGCGCCAGCAGCTGGACAGGTTTCAATGAGCAGTTCTTC; CDR3 protein: CASSWTGFNEQFF